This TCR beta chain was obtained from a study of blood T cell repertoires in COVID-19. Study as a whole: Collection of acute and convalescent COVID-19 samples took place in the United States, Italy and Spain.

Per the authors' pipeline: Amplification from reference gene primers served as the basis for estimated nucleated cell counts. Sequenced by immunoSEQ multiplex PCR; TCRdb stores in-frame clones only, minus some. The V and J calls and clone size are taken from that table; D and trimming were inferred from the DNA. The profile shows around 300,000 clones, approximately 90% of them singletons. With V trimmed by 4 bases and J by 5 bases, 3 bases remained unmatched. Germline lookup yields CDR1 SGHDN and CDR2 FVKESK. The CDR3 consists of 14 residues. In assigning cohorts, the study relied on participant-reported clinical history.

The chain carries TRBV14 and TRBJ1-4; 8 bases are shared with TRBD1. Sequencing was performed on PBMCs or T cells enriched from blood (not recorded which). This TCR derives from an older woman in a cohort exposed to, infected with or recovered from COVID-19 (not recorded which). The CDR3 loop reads CASSRTGRNEKLFF. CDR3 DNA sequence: TGTGCCAGCAGCCGGACAGGGAGGAATGAAAAACTGTTTTTT. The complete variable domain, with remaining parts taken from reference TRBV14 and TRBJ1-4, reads EAGVTQFPSHSVIEKGQTVTLRCDPISGHDNLYWYRRVMGKEIKFLLHFVKESKQDESGMPNNRFLAERTGGTYSTLKVQPAELEDSGVYFCASSRTGRNEKLFFGSGTQLSVL.